This is a list of T cell receptor beta chains from one sample in a study of T cells in Graves' hyperthyroidism and ophthalmopathy. TCRdb analysed the multiplex PCR reads with MiXCR anew, one entry per CDR3 protein. This sample yields about 720,000 distinct CDR3 sequences, of which 16% are seen a single time; approximately 8% belongs to the top ten. The sample taken for sequencing was blood. The receptors were sampled from a young man with Graves' hyperthyroidism. CDR3s include the opening cysteine and the closing phenylalanine or tryptophan. The order of the fields is V gene, J gene, clone size, D gene, CDR3 DNA, CDR3 protein. D genes are given only for firm matches. Expanded clones are given a class, and other clones once, few, many or no size at all.

TRBV14,TRBJ2-4,few,TRBD1,TGTGCCAGCAGCCAATACAGGGGCGGAGGCAAAGACATTCAGTACTTC,CASSQYRGGGKDIQYF
TRBV5-1,TRBJ2-2,NA,TRBD2,TGCGCCAGCAGCTTCAGGCCAGCGGGAGGGGAGCTGTTTTTT,CASSFRPAGGELFF
TRBV6-5,TRBJ2-1,many,TRBD2,TGTGCCAGCAGTTACTCAGTACTAGCGGGAGGCAATGAGCAGTTCTTC,CASSYSVLAGGNEQFF
TRBV6-1,TRBJ2-7,many,NA,TGTGCCAGCGGGACGGAGAATTACGAGCAGTACTTC,CASGTENYEQYF
TRBV27,TRBJ2-3,NA,NA,TGTGCCAGCAGTCCCCAAGGGATTTCCTATACGCAGTATTTT,CASSPQGISYTQYF
TRBV29-1,TRBJ2-1,NA,TRBD2,TGCAGCGTTGCTCGGGGCGGGAGCTCCGATGAGCAGTTCTTC,CSVARGGSSDEQFF
TRBV5-1,TRBJ2-5,few,NA,TGCGCCAGCAGCTCGCAGCGCCCGAGGGAGACCCAGTACTTC,CASSSQRPRETQYF
TRBV5-1,TRBJ2-1,NA,TRBD2,TGCGCCAGCAGCCCGGGACTAGCGGCACCCAATGAGCAGTTCTTC,CASSPGLAAPNEQFF
TRBV7-6,TRBJ2-7,NA,NA,TGTGCCTCTAACCCAGCTGGCTCCTACGAGCAGTACTTC,CASNPAGSYEQYF
TRBV20-1,TRBJ2-7,few,NA,TGCAGTGCCCCCGGACCGCAATTAATCTACGAGCAGTACTTC,CSAPGPQLIYEQYF
TRBV28,TRBJ2-3,NA,NA,TGTGCCAGCAGTCCTCAGTCAGCGGGCGCCAGCGCAGATACGCAGTATTTT,CASSPQSAGASADTQYF
TRBV29-1,TRBJ2-7,few,NA,TGCAGCGTTGAAAGGCAGATGAACGAGCAGTACTTC,CSVERQMNEQYF
TRBV4-2,TRBJ2-7,few,TRBD1,TGTGCCAGCAGCCGGGATGACAGGGGCGGTAGGAACGAGCAGTACTTC,CASSRDDRGGRNEQYF
TRBV4-1,TRBJ2-4,NA,NA,TGCGCCAGCAGGCCCGGGGCAGGAGGGGGTCTAGCCAAAAACATTCAGTACTTC,CASRPGAGGGLAKNIQYF
TRBV2,TRBJ2-7,many,TRBD1,TGTGCCAGCAGTGGTCAGGGGGCATACGAGCAGTACTTC,CASSGQGAYEQYF
TRBV20-1,TRBJ2-7,few,TRBD2,TGCAGTGCAGGACTAGCGGGAGCAGTCCTCACTGGGGAGCAGTACTTC,CSAGLAGAVLTGEQYF
TRBV6-1,TRBJ1-1,NA,NA,TGTGCCAGCAGTGAAAGGGGTAGGACTGAAGCTTTCTTT,CASSERGRTEAFF
TRBV6-1,TRBJ2-1,NA,TRBD2,TGTGCCAGCAGTTCCGAGCGGGAGGCGCCCTACAATGAGCAGTTCTTC,CASSSEREAPYNEQFF
TRBV11-1,TRBJ2-1,many,TRBD1,TGTGCCAGCAGCTGGACAGGAGAGTACAATGAGCAGTTCTTC,CASSWTGEYNEQFF
TRBV5-5,TRBJ2-7,many,TRBD2,TGTGCCAGCAGCTTGGCGGCTAGCGGGAGTCTCTACGAGCAGTACTTC,CASSLAASGSLYEQYF
TRBV28,TRBJ1-1,many,NA,TGTGCCAGCAGGCGGGGGAACACTGAAGCTTTCTTT,CASRRGNTEAFF
TRBV28,TRBJ1-4,few,NA,TGTGCCAGCAGCCCTAGGCTAGCAACTAATGAAAAACTGTTTTTT,CASSPRLATNEKLFF
TRBV12-3/TRBV12-4,TRBJ1-3,NA,TRBD1,TGTGCCAGCACCTACAGGGGGCCTGGAAACACCATATATTTT,CASTYRGPGNTIYF
TRBV7-9,TRBJ2-1,NA,NA,TGTGCCAGCAGCTCGGACGGCCCCTACAATGAGCAGTTCTTC,CASSSDGPYNEQFF
TRBV7-8,TRBJ2-7,NA,NA,TGTGCCAGCGGAAAGAGAGGCAGTTACGAGCAGTACTTC,CASGKRGSYEQYF
TRBV27,TRBJ1-1,many,TRBD1,TGTGCCAGCAGTTTTGATAGGACAGGGGGCGCGGGAGAAGCTTTCTTT,CASSFDRTGGAGEAFF
TRBV7-9,TRBJ1-1,many,NA,TGTGCCAGCAGCACAGGGTTCACTGAAGCTTTCTTT,CASSTGFTEAFF
TRBV5-6,TRBJ1-3,NA,TRBD1,TGTGCCAGCAGCGACAGGGTCTCTGGAAACACCATATATTTT,CASSDRVSGNTIYF
TRBV18,TRBJ2-3,few,TRBD2,TGTGCCAGCTCACCATCGCCAGCGGGAGGGATGGATACGCAGTATTTT,CASSPSPAGGMDTQYF
TRBV2,TRBJ2-1,many,TRBD2,TGTGCCAGCAGTGATATGGCTAGCGGGAGTAGGGTCAATGAGCAGTTCTTC,CASSDMASGSRVNEQFF
TRBV27,TRBJ2-3,few,TRBD1,TGTGCCAGCAGGACAATGGGACAGGTTTTCACAGATACGCAGTATTTT,CASRTMGQVFTDTQYF
TRBV30,TRBJ2-7,NA,TRBD1,TGTGCCTGGAGTGTGGACAGGGGGTACTACGAGCAGTACTTC,CAWSVDRGYYEQYF
TRBV2,TRBJ2-7,many,NA,TGTGCCAGCAGCGGTAACAACCGCGTGGGCGAGCAGTACTTC,CASSGNNRVGEQYF
TRBV7-9,TRBJ2-7,NA,NA,TGTGCCAGCAGCTCGACGGTGTTAGAGCAGTACTTC,CASSSTVLEQYF
TRBV5-5,TRBJ2-7,few,NA,TGTGCCAGCAGCTTATCCTCCGACTGGGAGCAGTACTTC,CASSLSSDWEQYF
TRBV6-1,TRBJ1-2,many,NA,TGTGCCAGCGCAAGGACGGACTATGGCTACACCTTC,CASARTDYGYTF
TRBV7-2,TRBJ1-6,few,TRBD1,TGTGCCAGCAGCCTGGCGGCAGGGGGCTCGGGTTCACCCCTCCACTTT,CASSLAAGGSGSPLHF
TRBV7-9,TRBJ1-1,NA,TRBD1,TGTGCCAGCAGCCTCGGACAGGGGGGCCGCACTGAAGCTTTCTTT,CASSLGQGGRTEAFF
TRBV5-5,TRBJ2-1,NA,TRBD2,TGTGCCAGCAGCCAAGATAGCGGGGGCACCTACAATGAGCAGTTCTTC,CASSQDSGGTYNEQFF
TRBV19,TRBJ2-5,NA,TRBD2,TGTGCCAGTAGTATAGGGTACCTAGCGGGACAAGAGACCCAGTACTTC,CASSIGYLAGQETQYF
TRBV11-3,TRBJ2-5,NA,TRBD2,TGTGCCAGCAGCTCCCACGCGGGGGGCCAAGAGACCCAGTACTTC,CASSSHAGGQETQYF
TRBV3-1,TRBJ2-7,many,NA,TGTGCCAGCAGCCAAACCGGAGGTATCCCCTACTACGAGCAGTACTTC,CASSQTGGIPYYEQYF
TRBV12-3/TRBV12-4,TRBJ1-1,many,NA,TGTGCCAGCAGTTTAGACGGGTTGCTGGCTTTCTTT,CASSLDGLLAFF
TRBV28,TRBJ2-1,many,TRBD2,TGTGCCAGCAGTTCCCCCTTAGCGGGATATTACAATGAGCAGTTCTTC,CASSSPLAGYYNEQFF
TRBV7-9,TRBJ1-5,NA,NA,TGTGCCAGCAGCGAGGACAGAGGGAATCAGCCCCAGCATTTT,CASSEDRGNQPQHF
TRBV6-1,TRBJ2-2,few,NA,TGTGCCAGCGCCCCGGCCGCCGGGGAGCTGTTTTTT,CASAPAAGELFF
TRBV3-1,TRBJ2-5,NA,NA,TGTGCCAGCAGCCAAGACCAGGGTCAAGAGACCCAGTACTTC,CASSQDQGQETQYF
TRBV11-2,TRBJ2-3,NA,NA,TGTGCCAGCAGCTTAGATATGGCAGATACGCAGTATTTT,CASSLDMADTQYF
TRBV27,TRBJ1-5,many,NA,TGTGCCAGCATCCCTACAGGTTCTGAGGGCAATCAGCCCCAGCATTTT,CASIPTGSEGNQPQHF
TRBV3-1,TRBJ1-6,NA,NA,TGTGCCAGCAGCCAATTATATAATTCACCCCTCCACTTT,CASSQLYNSPLHF
TRBV9,TRBJ2-5,NA,NA,TGTGCCAGCAGCGTCGAAATAGCGGCCGGAGAGACCCAGTACTTC,CASSVEIAAGETQYF
TRBV6-1,TRBJ2-7,NA,NA,TGTGCCAGCAGGGACGGGACATTGTGGTACGAGCAGTACTTC,CASRDGTLWYEQYF
TRBV2,TRBJ2-1,many,TRBD1,TGTGCCAGCAGTGAACCAGGGACAGCTTACAATGAGCAGTTCTTC,CASSEPGTAYNEQFF
TRBV18,TRBJ1-5,many,NA,TGTGCCAGCTCACCACCGGGGAGCAATCAGCCCCAGCATTTT,CASSPPGSNQPQHF
TRBV28,TRBJ1-4,NA,NA,TGTGCCAGCAGCTGGGGTGGCGGGACCTTTGATGAAAAACTGTTTTTT,CASSWGGGTFDEKLFF
TRBV6-1,TRBJ2-2,few,TRBD2,TGTGCCAGCACGACTAGCGGAATCAACACCGGGGAGCTGTTTTTT,CASTTSGINTGELFF
TRBV2,TRBJ2-1,NA,NA,TGTGCCAGCATACATAAAGGGGGGCGCGGCGGCCCCTCCTACAATGAGCAGTTCTTC,CASIHKGGRGGPSYNEQFF